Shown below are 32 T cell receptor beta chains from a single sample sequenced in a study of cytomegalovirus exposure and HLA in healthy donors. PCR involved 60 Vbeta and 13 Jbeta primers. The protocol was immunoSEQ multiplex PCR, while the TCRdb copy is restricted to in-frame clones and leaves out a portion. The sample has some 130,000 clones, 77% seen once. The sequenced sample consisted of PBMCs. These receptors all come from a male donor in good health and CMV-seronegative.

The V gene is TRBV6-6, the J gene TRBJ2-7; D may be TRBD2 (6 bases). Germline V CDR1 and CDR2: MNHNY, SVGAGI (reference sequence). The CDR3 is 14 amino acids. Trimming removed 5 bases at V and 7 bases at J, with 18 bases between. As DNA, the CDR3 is TGTGCCAGCAGTGCCCTGGCGGGGTCGTGGGAGCAGTACTTC. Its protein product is CASSALAGSWEQYF.

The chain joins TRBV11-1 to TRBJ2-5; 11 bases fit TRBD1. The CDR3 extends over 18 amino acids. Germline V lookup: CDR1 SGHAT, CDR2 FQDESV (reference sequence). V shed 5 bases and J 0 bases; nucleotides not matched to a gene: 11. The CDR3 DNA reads TGTGCCAGCAGCATCTCGGGACAGGGGGGAGGTCACCAAGAGACCCAGTACTTC. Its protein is CASSISGQGGGHQETQYF.

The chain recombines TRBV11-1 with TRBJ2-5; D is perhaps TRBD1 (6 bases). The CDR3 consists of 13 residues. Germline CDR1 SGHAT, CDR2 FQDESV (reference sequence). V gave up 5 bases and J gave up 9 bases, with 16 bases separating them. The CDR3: CASSLDSLRAQYF. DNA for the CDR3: TGTGCCAGCAGCCTGGACAGCTTACGGGCCCAGTACTTC.

The CDR3 DNA sequence: TGTGCCACCACTCTTGGGGGCAGCTACCAAGAGACCCAGTACTTC. Translating gives CATTLGGSYQETQYF. The chain recombines TRBV2 with TRBJ2-5, with a possible D match to TRBD1 (6 bases). CDR3 length: 15 amino acids. The V end lost 10 bases, the J end lost 0 bases, and 18 bases lay between the germline ends. CDR1 is SNHLY, CDR2 FYNNEI, per germline.

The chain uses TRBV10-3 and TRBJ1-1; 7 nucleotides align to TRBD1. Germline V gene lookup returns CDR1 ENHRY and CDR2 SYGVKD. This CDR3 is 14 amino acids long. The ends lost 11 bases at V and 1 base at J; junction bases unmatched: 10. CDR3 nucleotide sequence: TGTGCCGCTGGACAGGTCCATAGGAACACTGAAGCTTTCTTT. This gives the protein CAAGQVHRNTEAFF.

The CDR3 region has the DNA TGTGCCAGCAGCTCCTCTATCCCGGTCACAGATACGCAGTATTTT. It is translated as CASSSSIPVTDTQYF. The chain links TRBV11-2 to TRBJ2-3; D gene uncertain. There are 15 residues in the CDR3. Between the trimmed V and J ends, which lost 4 bases and 2 bases, there was a span of 13 bases. In germline, CDR1 is SGHAT, CDR2 FQNNGV.

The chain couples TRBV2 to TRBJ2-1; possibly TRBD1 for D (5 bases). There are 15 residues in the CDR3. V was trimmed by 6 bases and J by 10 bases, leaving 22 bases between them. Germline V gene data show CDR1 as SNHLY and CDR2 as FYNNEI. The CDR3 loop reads CASRITGPGLREQFF. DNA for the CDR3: TGTGCCAGCAGGATTACAGGACCCGGTCTTAGGGAGCAGTTCTTC.

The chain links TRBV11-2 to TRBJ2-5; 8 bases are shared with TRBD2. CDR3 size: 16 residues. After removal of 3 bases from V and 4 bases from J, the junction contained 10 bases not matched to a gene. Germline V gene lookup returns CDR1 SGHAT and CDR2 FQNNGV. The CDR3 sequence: CASSFASGRARETQYF. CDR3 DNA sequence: TGTGCCAGCAGCTTTGCGAGCGGGAGAGCGAGAGAGACCCAGTACTTC.

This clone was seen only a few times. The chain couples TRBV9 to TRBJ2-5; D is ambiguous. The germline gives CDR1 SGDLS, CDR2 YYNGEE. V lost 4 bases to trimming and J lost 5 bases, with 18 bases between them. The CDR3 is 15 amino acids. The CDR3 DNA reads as TGTGCCAGCAGCTTCCAGATAGAAGGAGTGGAGACCCAGTACTTC. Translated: CASSFQIEGVETQYF.

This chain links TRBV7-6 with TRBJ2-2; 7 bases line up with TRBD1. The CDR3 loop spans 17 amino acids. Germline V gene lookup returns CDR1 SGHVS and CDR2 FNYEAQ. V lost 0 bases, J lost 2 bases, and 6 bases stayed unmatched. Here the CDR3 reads CASSLAPTGVNTGELFF. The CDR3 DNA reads TGTGCCAGCAGCTTAGCGCCTACAGGGGTTAACACCGGGGAGCTGTTTTTT.

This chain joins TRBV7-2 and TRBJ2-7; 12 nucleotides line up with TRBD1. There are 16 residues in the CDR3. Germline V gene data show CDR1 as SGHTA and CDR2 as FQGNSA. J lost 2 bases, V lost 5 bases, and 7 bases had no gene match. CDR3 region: CASSPPGQGAAYEQYF. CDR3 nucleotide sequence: TGTGCCAGCAGCCCGCCGGGACAGGGGGCAGCCTACGAGCAGTACTTC. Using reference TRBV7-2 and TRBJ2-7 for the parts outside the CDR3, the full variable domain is GAGVSQSPSNKVTEKGKDVELRCDPISGHTALYWYRQSLGQGLEFLIYFQGNSAPDKSGLPSDRFSAERTGGSVSTLTIQRTQQEDSAVYLCASSPPGQGAAYEQYFGPGTRLTVT.

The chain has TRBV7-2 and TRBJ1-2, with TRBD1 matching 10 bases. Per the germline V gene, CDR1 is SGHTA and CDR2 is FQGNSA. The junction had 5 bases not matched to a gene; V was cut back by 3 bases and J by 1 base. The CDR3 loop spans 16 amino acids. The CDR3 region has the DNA TGTGCCAGCAGCTTCAGACAGGGGGCGCTTAACTATGGCTACACCTTC. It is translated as CASSFRQGALNYGYTF.

The CDR3, as DNA: TGTGCAAGTCGCTTAGGGGGACTAGCCGGACCCTACAATGAGCAGTTCTTC. Amino acid sequence: CASRLGGLAGPYNEQFF. The chain links TRBV12-2 to TRBJ2-1; the table names TRBD2, a call not compared with the DNA. TRBV12-2 is a pseudogene segment. The length of the CDR3 is 17 residues.

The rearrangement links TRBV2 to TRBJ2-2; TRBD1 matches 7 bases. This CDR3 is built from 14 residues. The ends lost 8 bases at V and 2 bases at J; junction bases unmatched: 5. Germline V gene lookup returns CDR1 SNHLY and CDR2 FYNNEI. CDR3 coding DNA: TGTGCCAGCGGGACAGCTTTAAACACCGGGGAGCTGTTTTTT. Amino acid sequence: CASGTALNTGELFF.

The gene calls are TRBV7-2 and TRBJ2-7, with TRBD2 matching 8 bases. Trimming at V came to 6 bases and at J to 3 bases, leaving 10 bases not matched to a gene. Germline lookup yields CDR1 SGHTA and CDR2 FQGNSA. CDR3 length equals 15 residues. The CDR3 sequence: CASRYRLAGYYEQYF. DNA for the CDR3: TGTGCCAGCAGATACCGCCTAGCGGGCTACTACGAGCAGTACTTC.

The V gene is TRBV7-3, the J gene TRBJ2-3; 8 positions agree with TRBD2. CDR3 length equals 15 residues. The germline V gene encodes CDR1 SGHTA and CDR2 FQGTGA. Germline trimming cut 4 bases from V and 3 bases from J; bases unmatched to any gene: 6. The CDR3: CASSSTGGPTDTQYF. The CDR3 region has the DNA TGTGCCAGCAGCTCAACGGGGGGGCCAACAGATACGCAGTATTTT.

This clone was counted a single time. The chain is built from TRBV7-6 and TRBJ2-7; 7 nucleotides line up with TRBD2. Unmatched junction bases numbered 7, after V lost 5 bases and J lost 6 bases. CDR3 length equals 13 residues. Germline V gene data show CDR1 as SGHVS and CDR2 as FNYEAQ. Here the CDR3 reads CASSLVAGAEQYF. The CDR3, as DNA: TGTGCCAGCAGCCTCGTGGCGGGAGCCGAGCAGTACTTC.

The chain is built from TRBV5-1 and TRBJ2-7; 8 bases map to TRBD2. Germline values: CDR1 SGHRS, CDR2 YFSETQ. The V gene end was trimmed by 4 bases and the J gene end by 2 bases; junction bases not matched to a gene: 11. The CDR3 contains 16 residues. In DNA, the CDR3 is TGCGCCAGCAGCGACAAGGAGCGGGGGCGACCCTACGAGCAGTACTTC. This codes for CASSDKERGRPYEQYF.

CDR3 amino acids: CASSLGDSITGELFF. The DNA of the CDR3 is TGCGCCAGCAGCTTGGGGGACAGTATCACCGGGGAGCTGTTTTTT. The V gene is TRBV5-1, the J gene TRBJ2-2; 7 bases map to TRBD1. Germline V CDR1 and CDR2: SGHRS, YFSETQ. The CDR3 loop spans 15 amino acids. V lost 0 bases to trimming and J lost 4 bases; unmatched junction nucleotides: 3.

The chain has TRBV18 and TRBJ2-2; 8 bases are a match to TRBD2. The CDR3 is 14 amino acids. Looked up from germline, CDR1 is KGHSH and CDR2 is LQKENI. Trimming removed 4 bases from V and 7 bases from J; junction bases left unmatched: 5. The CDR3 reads CASSRGLDGGELFF. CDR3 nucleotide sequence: TGTGCCAGCTCACGGGGACTAGATGGCGGGGAGCTGTTTTTT.

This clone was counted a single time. The CDR3 here is CASSQGQGGLNTEAFF. CDR3 DNA sequence: TGCGCCAGCAGCCAAGGACAGGGCGGGTTGAACACTGAAGCTTTCTTT. The chain combines TRBV5-1 with TRBJ1-1; 8 nucleotides agree with TRBD1. Germline V gene sequence: CDR1 SGHRS, CDR2 YFSETQ. The CDR3 has 16 amino acids. The trim removed 4 bases at V and 0 bases at J, leaving 8 bases unmatched.

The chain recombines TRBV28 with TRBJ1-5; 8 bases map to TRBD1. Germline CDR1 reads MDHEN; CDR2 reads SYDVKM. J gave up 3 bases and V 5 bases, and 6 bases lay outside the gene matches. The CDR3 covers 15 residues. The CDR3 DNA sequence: TGTGCCAGCAGTATTCCGGGACAGGCCAATCAGCCCCAGCATTTT. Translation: CASSIPGQANQPQHF.

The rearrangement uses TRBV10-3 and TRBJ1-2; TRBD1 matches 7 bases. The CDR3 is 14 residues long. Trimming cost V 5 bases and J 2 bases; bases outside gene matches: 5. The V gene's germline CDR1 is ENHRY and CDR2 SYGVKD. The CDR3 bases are TGTGCCATCAGTAGCCAACAGGGGAACTATGGCTACACCTTC. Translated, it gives CAISSQQGNYGYTF.

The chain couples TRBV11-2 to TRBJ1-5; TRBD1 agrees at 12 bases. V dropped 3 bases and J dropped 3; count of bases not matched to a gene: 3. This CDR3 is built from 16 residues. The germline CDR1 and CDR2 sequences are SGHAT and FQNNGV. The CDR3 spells CASSLGQGAYNQPQHF. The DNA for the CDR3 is TGTGCCAGCAGCTTGGGACAGGGGGCGTACAATCAGCCCCAGCATTTT.

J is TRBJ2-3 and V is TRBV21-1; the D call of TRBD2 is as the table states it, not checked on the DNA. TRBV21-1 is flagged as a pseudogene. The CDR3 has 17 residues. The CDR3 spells CASSPRLAGEPTDTQYF. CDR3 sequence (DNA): TGTGCCAGCAGCCCACGACTAGCGGGAGAACCCACAGATACGCAGTATTTT.

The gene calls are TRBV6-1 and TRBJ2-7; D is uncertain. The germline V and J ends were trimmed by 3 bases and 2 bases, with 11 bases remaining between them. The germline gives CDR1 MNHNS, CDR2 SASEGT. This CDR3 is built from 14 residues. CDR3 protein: CASSDSGGAYEQYF. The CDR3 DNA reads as TGTGCCAGCAGTGATTCGGGTGGAGCCTACGAGCAGTACTTC.

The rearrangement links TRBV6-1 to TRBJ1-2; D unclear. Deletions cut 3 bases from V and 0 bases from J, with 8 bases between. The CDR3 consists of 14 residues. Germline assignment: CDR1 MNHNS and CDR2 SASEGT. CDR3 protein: CASSERLANYGYTF. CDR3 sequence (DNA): TGTGCCAGCAGTGAGCGGTTAGCTAACTATGGCTACACCTTC.

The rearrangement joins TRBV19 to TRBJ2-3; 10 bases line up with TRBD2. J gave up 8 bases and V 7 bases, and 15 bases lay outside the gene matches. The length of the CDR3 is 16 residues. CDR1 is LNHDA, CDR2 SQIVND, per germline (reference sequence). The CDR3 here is CASNPTRAGGEGTQYF. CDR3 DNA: TGTGCCAGTAACCCAACCCGAGCGGGAGGGGAGGGTACGCAGTATTTT.

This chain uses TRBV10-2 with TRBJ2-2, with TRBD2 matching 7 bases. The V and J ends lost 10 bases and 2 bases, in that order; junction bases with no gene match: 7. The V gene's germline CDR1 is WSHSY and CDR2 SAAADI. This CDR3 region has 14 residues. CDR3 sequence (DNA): TGCGCCACCTTAGCGGGTGGTAACACCGGGGAGCTGTTTTTT. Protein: CATLAGGNTGELFF.

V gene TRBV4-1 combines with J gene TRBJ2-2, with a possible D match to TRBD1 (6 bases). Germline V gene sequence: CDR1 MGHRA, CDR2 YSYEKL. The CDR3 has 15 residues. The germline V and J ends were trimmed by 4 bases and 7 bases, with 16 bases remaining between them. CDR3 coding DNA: TGCGCCAGCAGCCCGCAGGGGCGAAGTAGCGGGGAGCTGTTTTTT. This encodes CASSPQGRSSGELFF.

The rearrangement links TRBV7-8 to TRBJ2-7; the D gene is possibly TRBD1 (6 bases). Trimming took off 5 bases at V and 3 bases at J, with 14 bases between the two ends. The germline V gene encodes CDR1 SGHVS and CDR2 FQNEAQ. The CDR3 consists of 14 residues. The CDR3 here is CASSPRTELYEQYF. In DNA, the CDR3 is TGTGCCAGCAGCCCAAGGACAGAGCTCTACGAGCAGTACTTC.

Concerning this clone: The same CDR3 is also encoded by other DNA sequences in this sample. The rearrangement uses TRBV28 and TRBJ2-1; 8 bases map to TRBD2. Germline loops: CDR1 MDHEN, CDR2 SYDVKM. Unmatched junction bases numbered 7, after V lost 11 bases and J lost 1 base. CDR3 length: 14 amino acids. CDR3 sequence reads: CACWAGGSYNEQFF. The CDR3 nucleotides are TGTGCCTGTTGGGCGGGGGGTTCCTACAATGAGCAGTTCTTC. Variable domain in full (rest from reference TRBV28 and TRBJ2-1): DVKVTQSSRYLVKRTGEKVFLECVQDMDHENMFWYRQDPGLGLRLIYFSYDVKMKEKGDIPEGYSVSREKKERFSLILESASTNQTSMYLCACWAGGSYNEQFFGPGTRLTVL.